These T cell receptor beta chains were read from a single sample in a study of blood T cell repertoires in COVID-19. TCRdb keeps only in-frame clones here, not all; method: immunoSEQ multiplex PCR. The data contain tens of thousands of clones, 80% to 90% of them seen just once; the ten biggest clones take up roughly 1.2%. What was sequenced was peripheral blood. The source of these receptors is a man aged 40-49 years with acute or convalescent COVID-19. CDR3s include the opening cysteine and the closing phenylalanine or tryptophan. The D gene is left open where the match is weak. Clone size appears in some rows only: once, few, many, or a class for an expanded clone.

D | size | J | V | CDR3 | DNA
. | . | TRBJ2-1 | TRBV2 | CASSDEGNEQFF | TGTGCCAGCAGTGACGAGGGAAATGAGCAGTTCTTC
. | . | TRBJ1-2 | TRBV6-6 | CASSPPGTPYGYTF | TGTGCCAGCAGTCCCCCCGGGACACCCTATGGCTACACCTTC
. | . | TRBJ1-1 | TRBV5-1 | CASSLESGEAFF | TGCGCCAGCAGCTTGGAGTCCGGGGAAGCTTTCTTT
. | . | TRBJ2-3 | TRBV9 | CASSEAVGLDTQYF | TGTGCCAGCAGCGAAGCGGTGGGCCTGGATACGCAGTATTTT
. | . | TRBJ1-4 | TRBV30 | CAWSVTGNYEKLFF | TGTGCCTGGAGTGTGACCGGGAACTATGAAAAACTGTTTTTT
TRBD1 | . | TRBJ1-4 | TRBV7-9 | CASSLAAGGRELFF | TGTGCCAGCAGCTTAGCCGCAGGGGGACGGGAACTGTTTTTT
. | . | TRBJ1-2 | TRBV27 | CASSLDTANYGYTF | TGTGCCAGCAGTTTAGATACAGCCAACTATGGCTACACCTTC
. | . | TRBJ1-5 | TRBV4-1 | CASSQGHGMGVLQPQHF | TGCGCCAGCAGCCAGGGCCATGGTATGGGAGTACTTCAGCCCCAGCATTTT
. | . | TRBJ2-5 | TRBV27 | CASSPPWGLKYF | TGTGCCAGCAGTCCTCCATGGGGGCTGAAGTACTTC
. | . | TRBJ1-1 | TRBV11-2 | CASSLGEVRGGEAFF | TGTGCCAGCAGCTTAGGGGAGGTGAGGGGAGGCGAAGCTTTCTTT
. | few | TRBJ1-5 | TRBV2 | CASSEANRNQPQHF | TGTGCCAGCAGTGAAGCGAACAGGAATCAGCCCCAGCATTTT
. | . | TRBJ2-7 | TRBV12-5 | CASGLGQDGYEQYF | TGTGCTAGTGGTTTGGGACAGGATGGCTACGAGCAGTACTTC
. | . | TRBJ1-5 | TRBV5-1 | CASSLTADQPQHF | TGCGCCAGCAGCTTGACGGCGGATCAGCCCCAGCATTTT
. | . | TRBJ1-1 | TRBV24-1 | CATKGGGENTEAFF | TGTGCCACGAAGGGGGGGGGCGAGAACACTGAAGCTTTCTTT
. | . | TRBJ2-2 | TRBV11-2 | CASSFAGATGELFF | TGTGCCAGCAGCTTTGCAGGGGCCACCGGGGAGCTGTTTTTT
TRBD1 | . | TRBJ1-1 | TRBV12-5 | CASGLPTTGSTEAFF | TGTGCTAGTGGTTTGCCAACGACAGGGAGCACTGAAGCTTTCTTT
TRBD2 | . | TRBJ2-1 | TRBV18 | CASSLLAGEYNEQFF | TGTGCCAGCTCACTACTAGCGGGGGAGTACAATGAGCAGTTCTTC
. | . | TRBJ2-7 | TRBV9 | CASSVDPGASEQYF | TGTGCCAGCAGCGTCGACCCGGGAGCGAGCGAGCAGTACTTC
TRBD2 | . | TRBJ2-7 | TRBV30 | CAWSSSGGPEQYF | TGTGCCTGGAGTAGTAGCGGGGGACCTGAGCAGTACTTC
. | few | TRBJ1-1 | TRBV10-3 | CAISERYTEAFF | TGTGCCATCAGTGAACGGTACACTGAAGCTTTCTTT
. | . | TRBJ2-7 | TRBV30 | CAWSRGSYEQYF | TGTGCCTGGAGTCGAGGGTCCTACGAGCAGTACTTC
. | . | TRBJ1-1 | TRBV29-1 | CSVEDRNTEAFF | TGCAGCGTTGAAGATAGGAACACTGAAGCTTTCTTT
. | . | TRBJ1-2 | TRBV11-3 | CASSSGRWGYTF | TGTGCCAGCAGCTCGGGGAGGTGGGGCTACACCTTC
. | . | TRBJ2-5 | TRBV11-3 | CASSTNGETQYF | TGTGCCAGCAGTACTAACGGCGAGACCCAGTACTTC
TRBD1 | . | TRBJ2-7 | TRBV10-1 | CASSYRDRVNEQYF | TGCGCCAGCAGCTACCGGGACAGGGTTAACGAGCAGTACTTC
. | once | TRBJ2-3 | TRBV30 | CASSPGTEHTDTQYF | TGTGCCTCGTCGCCCGGGACTGAACACACAGATACGCAGTATTTT
. | once | TRBJ1-1 | TRBV28 | CASSFPIVSEAFF | TGTGCCAGCAGTTTCCCCATAGTCTCTGAAGCTTTCTTT
. | . | TRBJ1-1 | TRBV28 | CASSRGDTEAFF | TGTGCCAGCAGTAGAGGCGACACTGAAGCTTTCTTT
TRBD1 | . | TRBJ1-1 | TRBV10-3 | CAISSGQGAKINTEAFF | TGTGCCATCAGTTCAGGACAGGGGGCGAAGATAAACACTGAAGCTTTCTTT
. | . | TRBJ1-6 | TRBV6-2/TRBV6-3 | CASSPEGPTTSPLHF | TGTGCCAGCAGCCCGGAGGGTCCCACCACATCACCCCTCCACTTT
TRBD1 | . | TRBJ2-1 | TRBV11-1 | CASSVTGSFHNEQFF | TGTGCCAGCAGCGTGACAGGGAGCTTTCACAATGAGCAGTTCTTC
. | . | TRBJ1-6 | TRBV5-8 | CASSLDRVNSPLHF | TGTGCCAGCAGCTTGGACAGGGTTAATTCACCCCTCCACTTT
TRBD1 | once | TRBJ1-1 | TRBV27 | CASSFLRDRGRNTEAFF | TGTGCCAGCAGTTTCCTCCGGGACAGGGGTAGGAACACTGAAGCTTTCTTT
. | once | TRBJ1-2 | TRBV30 | CAWSVGSTTNYGYTF | TGTGCCTGGAGTGTCGGGTCGACCACTAACTATGGCTACACCTTC
TRBD2 | . | TRBJ2-1 | TRBV3-1/TRBV3-2 | CASSHGTRIVF | TGTGCCAGCAGCCACGGGACTAGGATAGTCTTC
TRBD1 | . | TRBJ1-2 | TRBV27 | CASSRDREGDGYTF | TGTGCCAGCAGCCGCGACAGGGAAGGGGATGGCTACACCTTC
TRBD1 | . | TRBJ1-4 | TRBV5-1 | CASEQGAKSANEKLFF | TGCGCCAGCGAACAGGGGGCCAAGAGTGCTAATGAAAAACTGTTTTTT
. | . | TRBJ1-3 | TRBV11-3 | CASSSVFGNTIYF | TGTGCCAGCAGCTCGGTATTCGGAAACACCATATATTTT
TRBD1 | few | TRBJ1-4 | TRBV6-1 | CASSVGQGAGNEKLFF | TGTGCCAGCAGTGTCGGACAGGGGGCTGGTAATGAAAAACTGTTTTTT
TRBD1 | . | TRBJ2-2 | TRBV10-3 | CAIRTTGDTGELFF | TGTGCCATCAGGACGACAGGGGACACCGGGGAGCTGTTTTTT
. | few | TRBJ1-2 | TRBV7-8 | CASSLPLSTYTF | TGTGCCAGCAGCTTACCCCTATCCACGTACACCTTC
. | once | TRBJ1-6 | TRBV19 | CASTGDLGAGSPLHF | TGTGCCAGTACGGGAGATTTAGGGGCGGGATCACCCCTCCACTTT
TRBD2 | . | TRBJ2-7 | TRBV19 | CASSGTSGGLNEQYF | TGTGCCAGTAGTGGGACTAGCGGGGGATTGAACGAGCAGTACTTC
. | . | TRBJ1-1 | TRBV6-2/TRBV6-3 | CASSRHGEAFF | TGTGCCAGCAGCCGACATGGTGAAGCTTTCTTT